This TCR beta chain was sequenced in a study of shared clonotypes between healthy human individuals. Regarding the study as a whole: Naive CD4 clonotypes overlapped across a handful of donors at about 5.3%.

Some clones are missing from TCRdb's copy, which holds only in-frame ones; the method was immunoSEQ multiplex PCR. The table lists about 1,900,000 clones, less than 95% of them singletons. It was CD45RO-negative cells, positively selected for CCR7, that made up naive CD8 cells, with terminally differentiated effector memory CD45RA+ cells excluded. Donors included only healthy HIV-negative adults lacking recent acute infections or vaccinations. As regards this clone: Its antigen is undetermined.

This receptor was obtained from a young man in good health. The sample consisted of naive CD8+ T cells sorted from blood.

CDR3 coding DNA: TGTGCCAGTAGTCAAAGGGGAGGGGGCATCTACGAGCAGTACTTC. It codes for CASSQRGGGIYEQYF. The V and J genes are TRBV19 and TRBJ2-7; D is possibly TRBD1 or TRBD2 (7 bases each). The CDR3 runs 15 residues. The V gene lost 5 bases and the J gene lost 3 bases, with 17 bases spanning the gap. CDR1 LNHDA and CDR2 SQIVND come from the germline V gene (reference sequence).